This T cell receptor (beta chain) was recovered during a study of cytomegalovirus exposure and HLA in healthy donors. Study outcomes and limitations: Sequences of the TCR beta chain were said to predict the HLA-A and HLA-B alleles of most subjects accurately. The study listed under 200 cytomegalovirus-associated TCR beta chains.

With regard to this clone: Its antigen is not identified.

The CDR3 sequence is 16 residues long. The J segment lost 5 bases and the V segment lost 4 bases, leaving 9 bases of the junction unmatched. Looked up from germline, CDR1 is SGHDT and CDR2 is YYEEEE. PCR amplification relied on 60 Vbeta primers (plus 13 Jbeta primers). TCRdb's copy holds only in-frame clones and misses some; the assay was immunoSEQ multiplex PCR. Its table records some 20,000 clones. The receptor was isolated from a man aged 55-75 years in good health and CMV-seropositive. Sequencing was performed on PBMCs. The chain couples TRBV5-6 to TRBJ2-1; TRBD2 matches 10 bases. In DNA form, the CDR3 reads TGTGCCAGCAGCCCGTATTGGACTAGCGGAAACAATGAGCAGTTCTTC. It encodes CASSPYWTSGNNEQFF.